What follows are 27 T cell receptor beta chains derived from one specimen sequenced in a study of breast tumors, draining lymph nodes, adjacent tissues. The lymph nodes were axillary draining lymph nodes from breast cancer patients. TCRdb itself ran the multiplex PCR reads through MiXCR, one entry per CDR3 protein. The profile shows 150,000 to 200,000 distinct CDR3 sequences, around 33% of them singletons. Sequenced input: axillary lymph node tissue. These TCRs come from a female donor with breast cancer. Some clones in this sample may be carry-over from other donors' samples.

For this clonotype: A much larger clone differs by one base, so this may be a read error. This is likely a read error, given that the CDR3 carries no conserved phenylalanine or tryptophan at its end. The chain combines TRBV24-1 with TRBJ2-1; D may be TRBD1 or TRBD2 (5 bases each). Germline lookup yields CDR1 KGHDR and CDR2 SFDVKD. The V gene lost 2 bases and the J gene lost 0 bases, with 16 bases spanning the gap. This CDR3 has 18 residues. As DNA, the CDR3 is TGTGCCACCAGTGATTACGGGGCCGAAAGGAGCTCCTACAATGAGCAGTTCCTC. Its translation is CATSDYGAERSSYNEQFL.

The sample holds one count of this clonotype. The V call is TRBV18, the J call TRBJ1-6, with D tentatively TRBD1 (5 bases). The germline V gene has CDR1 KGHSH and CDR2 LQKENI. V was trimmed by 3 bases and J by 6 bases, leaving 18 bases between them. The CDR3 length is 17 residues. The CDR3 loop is CASSPLPGWGSNSPLHF. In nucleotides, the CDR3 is TGTGCCAGCTCACCCCTCCCGGGGTGGGGGTCTAATTCACCCCTCCACTTT.

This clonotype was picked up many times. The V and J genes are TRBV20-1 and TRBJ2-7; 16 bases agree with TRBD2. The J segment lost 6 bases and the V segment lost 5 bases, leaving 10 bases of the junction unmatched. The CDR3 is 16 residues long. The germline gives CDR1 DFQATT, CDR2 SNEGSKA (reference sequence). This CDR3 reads CSALPGLAGGPGEQYF. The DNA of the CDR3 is TGCAGTGCTTTACCGGGACTAGCGGGAGGGCCAGGCGAGCAGTACTTC.

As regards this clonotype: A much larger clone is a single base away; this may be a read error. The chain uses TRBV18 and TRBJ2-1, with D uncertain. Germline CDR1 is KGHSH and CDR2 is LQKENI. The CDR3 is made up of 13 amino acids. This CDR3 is CASSPVIYNEQSF. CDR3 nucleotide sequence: TGTGCCAGCTCACCGGTTATTTACAATGAGCAGTCCTTC.

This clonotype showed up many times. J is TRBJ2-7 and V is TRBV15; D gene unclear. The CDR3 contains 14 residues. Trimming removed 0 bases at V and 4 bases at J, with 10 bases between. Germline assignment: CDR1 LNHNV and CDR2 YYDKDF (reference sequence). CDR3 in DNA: TGTGCCACCAGCAGAGACCTAACGCGGTACGAGCAGTACTTC. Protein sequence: CATSRDLTRYEQYF. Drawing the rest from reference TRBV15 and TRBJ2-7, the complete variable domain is DAMVIQNPRYQVTQFGKPVTLSCSQTLNHNVMYWYQQKSSQAPKLLFHYYDKDFNNEADTPDNFQSRRPNTSFCFLDIRSPGLGDTAMYLCATSRDLTRYEQYFGPGTRLTVT.

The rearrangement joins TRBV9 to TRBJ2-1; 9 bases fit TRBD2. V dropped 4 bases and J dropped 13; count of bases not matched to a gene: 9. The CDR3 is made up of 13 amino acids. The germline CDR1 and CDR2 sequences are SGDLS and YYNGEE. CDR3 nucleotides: TGTGCCAGCAGCTCCCATAGCGGGGGCCTCCAGTTCTTC. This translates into CASSSHSGGLQFF.

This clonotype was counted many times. The CDR3 bases are TGCGCCAGCAGCGGCACCGGGACAGTCTCCTACGAGCAGTACTTC. This gives the protein CASSGTGTVSYEQYF. The chain employs TRBV5-1 and TRBJ2-7; 7 bases are shared with TRBD1. Germline V CDR1 and CDR2: SGHRS, YFSETQ. The length of the CDR3 is 15 residues. The junction had 7 bases not matched to a gene; V was cut back by 4 bases and J by 0 bases.

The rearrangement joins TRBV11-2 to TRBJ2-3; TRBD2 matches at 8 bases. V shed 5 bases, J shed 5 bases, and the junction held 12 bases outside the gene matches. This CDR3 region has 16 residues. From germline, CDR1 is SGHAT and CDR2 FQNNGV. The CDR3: CASSHPRGGRKDTQYF. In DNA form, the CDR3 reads TGTGCCAGCAGCCACCCTCGGGGGGGGCGCAAAGATACGCAGTATTTT.

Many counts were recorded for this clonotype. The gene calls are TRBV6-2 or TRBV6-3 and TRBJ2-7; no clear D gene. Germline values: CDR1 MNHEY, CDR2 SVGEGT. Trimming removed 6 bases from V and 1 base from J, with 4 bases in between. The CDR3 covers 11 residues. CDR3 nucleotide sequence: TGTGCCAGCAGCCATTCCTACGAGCAGTACTTC. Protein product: CASSHSYEQYF.

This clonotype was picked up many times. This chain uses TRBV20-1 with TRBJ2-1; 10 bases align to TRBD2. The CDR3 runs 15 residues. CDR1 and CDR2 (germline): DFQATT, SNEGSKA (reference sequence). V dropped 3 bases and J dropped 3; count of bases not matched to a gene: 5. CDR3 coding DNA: TGCAGTGCTAGGGAAGTAGCGGGAGGCTACAATGAGCAGTTCTTC. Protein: CSAREVAGGYNEQFF.

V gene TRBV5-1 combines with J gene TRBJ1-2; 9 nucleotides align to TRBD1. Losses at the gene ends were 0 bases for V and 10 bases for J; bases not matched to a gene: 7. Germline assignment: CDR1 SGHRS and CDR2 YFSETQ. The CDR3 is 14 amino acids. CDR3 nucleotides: TGCGCCAGCAGCTTGGTTTCCGGGACAGGGTTCTACACCTTC. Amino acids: CASSLVSGTGFYTF.

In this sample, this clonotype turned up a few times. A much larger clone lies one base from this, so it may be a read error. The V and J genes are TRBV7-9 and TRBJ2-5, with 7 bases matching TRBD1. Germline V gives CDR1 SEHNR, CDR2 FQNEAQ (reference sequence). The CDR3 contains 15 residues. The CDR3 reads CASSARDREKETQHF. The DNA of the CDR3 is TGTGCCAGCAGCGCCCGGGACAGAGAAAAAGAGACCCAGCACTTC.

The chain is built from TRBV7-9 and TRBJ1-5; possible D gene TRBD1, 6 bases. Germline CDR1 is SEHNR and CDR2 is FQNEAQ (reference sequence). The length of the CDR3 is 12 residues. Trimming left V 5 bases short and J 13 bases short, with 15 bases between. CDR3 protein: CASSISGDTQHF. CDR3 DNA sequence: TGTGCCAGCAGCATTAGCGGGGACACTCAGCATTTT.

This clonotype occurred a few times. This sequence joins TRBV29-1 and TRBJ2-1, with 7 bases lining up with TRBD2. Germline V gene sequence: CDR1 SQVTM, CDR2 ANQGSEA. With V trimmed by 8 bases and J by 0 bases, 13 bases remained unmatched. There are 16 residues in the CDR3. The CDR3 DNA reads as TGCAGCCGCAGTGAGACTAGCAAAGCCTCCTACAATGAGCAGTTCTTC. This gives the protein CSRSETSKASYNEQFF.

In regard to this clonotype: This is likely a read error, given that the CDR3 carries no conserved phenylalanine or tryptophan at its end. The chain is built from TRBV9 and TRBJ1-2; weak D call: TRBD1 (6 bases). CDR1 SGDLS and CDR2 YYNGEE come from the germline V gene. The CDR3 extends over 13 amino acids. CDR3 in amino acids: CARSVQGNYGYTS. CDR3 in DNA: TGTGCCCGCAGCGTACAGGGCAACTATGGCTACACCTCC.

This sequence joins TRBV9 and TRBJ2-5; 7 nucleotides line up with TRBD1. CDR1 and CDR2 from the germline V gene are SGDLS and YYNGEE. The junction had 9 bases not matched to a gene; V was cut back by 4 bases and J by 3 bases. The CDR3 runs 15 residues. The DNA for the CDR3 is TGTGCCAGCAGCCCAGGAACCGGGACAGAAGAGACCCAGTACTTC. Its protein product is CASSPGTGTEETQYF.

Written as DNA, the CDR3 is TGTGCCAGCAGCTTGGGGGACCTTACCGCTGAAGCTTTCTTT. Protein product: CASSLGDLTAEAFF. The rearrangement uses TRBV5-8 and TRBJ1-1, with TRBD1 as a possible D gene (5 bases). This CDR3 comprises 14 residues. Germline V gives CDR1 SGHTS, CDR2 YDEGEE. The V and J ends lost 0 bases and 6 bases respectively, with 12 bases between them. Drawing the rest from reference TRBV5-8 and TRBJ1-1, the complete variable domain is EAGVTQSPTHLIKTRGQQATLRCSPISGHTSVYWYQQALGLGLQFLLWYDEGEERNRGNFPPRFSGRQFPNYSSELNVNALELEDSALYLCASSLGDLTAEAFFGQGTRLTVV.

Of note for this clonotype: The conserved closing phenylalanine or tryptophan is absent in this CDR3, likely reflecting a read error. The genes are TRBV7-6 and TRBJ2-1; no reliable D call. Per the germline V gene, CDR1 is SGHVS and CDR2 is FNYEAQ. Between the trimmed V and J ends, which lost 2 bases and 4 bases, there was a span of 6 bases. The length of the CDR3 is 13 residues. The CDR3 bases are TGTGCCAGCAGCTTATCTGGATACAATGAGCAGTTCCTC. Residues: CASSLSGYNEQFL.

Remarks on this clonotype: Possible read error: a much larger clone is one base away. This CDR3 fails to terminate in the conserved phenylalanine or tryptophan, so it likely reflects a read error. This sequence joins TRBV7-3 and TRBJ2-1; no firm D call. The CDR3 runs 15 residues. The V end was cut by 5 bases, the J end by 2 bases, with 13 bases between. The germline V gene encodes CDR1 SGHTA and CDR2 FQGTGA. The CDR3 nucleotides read TGTGCCAGCAGCCCCTGCCTCTGGGCCTACAATGAGCAGTTCTCC. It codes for CASSPCLWAYNEQFS.

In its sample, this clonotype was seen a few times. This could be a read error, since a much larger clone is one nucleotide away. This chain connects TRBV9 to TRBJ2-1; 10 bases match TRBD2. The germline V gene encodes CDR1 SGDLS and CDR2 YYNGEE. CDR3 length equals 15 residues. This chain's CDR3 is CASSVRLAGDNEPFF. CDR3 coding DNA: TGTGCCAGCAGCGTTAGGCTAGCGGGAGACAATGAGCCGTTCTTC.

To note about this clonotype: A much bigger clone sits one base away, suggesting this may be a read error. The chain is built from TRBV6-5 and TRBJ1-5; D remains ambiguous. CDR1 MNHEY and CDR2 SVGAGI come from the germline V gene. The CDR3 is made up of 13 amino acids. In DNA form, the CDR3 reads TGTACCAGCAGTCCGGGTATCAATCAGCCCCAGCATTTT. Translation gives CTSSPGINQPQHF.

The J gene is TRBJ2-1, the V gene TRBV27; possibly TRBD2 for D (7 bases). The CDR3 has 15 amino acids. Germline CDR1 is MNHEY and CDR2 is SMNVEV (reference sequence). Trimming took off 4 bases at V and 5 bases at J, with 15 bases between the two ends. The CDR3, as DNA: TGTGCCAGCAGTTCATCGGGGGGCTACGACAATGAGCAGTTCTTC. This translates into CASSSSGGYDNEQFF.

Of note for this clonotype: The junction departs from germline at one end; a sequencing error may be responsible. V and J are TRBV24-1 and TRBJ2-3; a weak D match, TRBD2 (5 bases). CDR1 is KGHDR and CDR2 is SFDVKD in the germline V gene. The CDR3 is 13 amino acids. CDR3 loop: CATSGTAADTQYF. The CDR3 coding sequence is TGCGCCACCAGTGGCACAGCGGCAGATACGCAGTATTTT.

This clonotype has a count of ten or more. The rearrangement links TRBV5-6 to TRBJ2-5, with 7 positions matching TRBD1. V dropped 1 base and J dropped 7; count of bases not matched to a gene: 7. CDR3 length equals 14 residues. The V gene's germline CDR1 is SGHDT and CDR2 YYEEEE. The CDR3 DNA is TGTGCCAGCAGCTTGACCGCAGGGGGAGTGACCCAGTACTTC. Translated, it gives CASSLTAGGVTQYF. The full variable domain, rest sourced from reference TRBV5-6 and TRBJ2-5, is DAGVTQSPTHLIKTRGQQVTLRCSPKSGHDTVSWYQQALGQGPQFIFQYYEEEERQRGNFPDRFSGHQFPNYSSELNVNALLLGDSALYLCASSLTAGGVTQYFGPGTRLLVL.

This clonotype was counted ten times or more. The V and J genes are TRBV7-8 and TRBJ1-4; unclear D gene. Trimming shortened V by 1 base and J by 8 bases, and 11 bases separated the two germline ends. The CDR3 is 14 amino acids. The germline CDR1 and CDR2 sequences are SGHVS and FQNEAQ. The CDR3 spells CASSLVSKGEKLFF. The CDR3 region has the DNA TGTGCCAGCAGCTTAGTTTCCAAAGGGGAAAAACTGTTTTTT.

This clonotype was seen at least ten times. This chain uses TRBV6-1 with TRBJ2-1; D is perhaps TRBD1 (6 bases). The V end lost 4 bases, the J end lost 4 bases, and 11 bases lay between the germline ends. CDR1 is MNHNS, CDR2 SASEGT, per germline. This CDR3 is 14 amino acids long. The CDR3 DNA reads TGTGCCAGCAGTGCCGGGACACCTTACAATGAGCAGTTCTTC. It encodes CASSAGTPYNEQFF.

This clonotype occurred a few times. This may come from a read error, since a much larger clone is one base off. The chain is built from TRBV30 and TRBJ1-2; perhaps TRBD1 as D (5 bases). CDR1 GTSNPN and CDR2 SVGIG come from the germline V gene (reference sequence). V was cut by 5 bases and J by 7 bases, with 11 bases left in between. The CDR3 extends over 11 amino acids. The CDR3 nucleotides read TGTGCCTGGGACGAGGGGTCTGGCTACACCTTC. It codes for CAWDEGSGYTF.